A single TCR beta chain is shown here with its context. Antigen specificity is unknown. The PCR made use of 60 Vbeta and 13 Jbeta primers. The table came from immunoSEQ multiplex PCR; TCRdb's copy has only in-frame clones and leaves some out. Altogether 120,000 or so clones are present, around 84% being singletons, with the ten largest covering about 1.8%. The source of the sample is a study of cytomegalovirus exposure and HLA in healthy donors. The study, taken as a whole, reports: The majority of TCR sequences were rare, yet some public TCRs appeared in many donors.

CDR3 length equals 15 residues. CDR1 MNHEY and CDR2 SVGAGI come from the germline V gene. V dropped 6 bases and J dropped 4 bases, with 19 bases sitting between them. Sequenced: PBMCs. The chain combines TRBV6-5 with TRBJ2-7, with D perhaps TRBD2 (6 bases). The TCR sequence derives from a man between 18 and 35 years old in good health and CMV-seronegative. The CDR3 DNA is TGTGCCAGCAGCCACGCAGGTATCCGGGAGTACGAGCAGTACTTC. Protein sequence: CASSHAGIREYEQYF.